In this sample, the clone carrying this T cell receptor beta chain turned up a few times. The data are from a study of blood T cells in healthy people across ages. In the study overall: About one barcoded beta molecule per two T cells was the capture yield of template switching.

The donors, all healthy, were Caucasians living in Russia, aged roughly 6 to 100. Approximately 9.7 milliliters was the volume of peripheral blood drawn from each donor. A sample-barcoded 5' primer and a J-beta primer mix were used in a second PCR of roughly 7 to 12 cycles. Every cDNA was tagged by a template-switch adaptor with 12 random nucleotides. TCRdb ran MiXCR on the 5' RACE reads and lists one entry per CDR3 protein. The data contain under 2,000,000 distinct CDR3 sequences, around half of them seen just once; the ten biggest clones take up approximately 2.1%. The CDR3 consists of 16 residues. Germline CDR1 reads SQVTM; CDR2 reads ANQGSEA. Trimming at V came to 0 bases and at J to 8 bases, leaving 14 bases not matched to a gene.

The chain carries TRBV29-1 and TRBJ1-1, with 8 bases that match TRBD1. The sequenced sample consisted of blood. This sequence was found in a woman aged 35 to 49 in good health. The CDR3 DNA reads as TGCAGCGTTGAAGACCCGACAGGGGTGGTCCGGGGGGAAGCTTTCTTT. It codes for CSVEDPTGVVRGEAFF. The full variable domain, in which reference TRBV29-1 and TRBJ1-1 provide the parts outside the CDR3, is SAVISQKPSRDICQRGTSLTIQCQVDSQVTMMFWYRQQPGQSLTLIATANQGSEATYESGFVIDKFPISRPNLTFSTLTVSNMSPEDSSIYLCSVEDPTGVVRGEAFFGQGTRLTVV.